This is a list of T cell receptor beta chains from one sample in a study of T cell repertoires in ileal Crohn's disease. TCRdb's copy holds only in-frame clones and misses some; the assay was immunoSEQ multiplex PCR. Found here are about 14,000 clones, 80% to 85% of them singletons; the top ten hold 5.5% to 7%. The material sequenced was ileal tissue. Source of these receptors: an adult with Crohn's disease. The CDR3 runs from the conserved cysteine through the conserved F or W. A D gene is named only where the DNA matches it firmly. Only part of the rows carry a size: once, few, many, or a class if the clone is expanded.

v_gene	j_gene	d_gene	abundance	CDR3nt	CDR3aa
TRBV6-1	TRBJ2-1	TRBD2	.	TGTGCCAGCAGGGGGCTAGCGGGAGTATCCGGTGAGCAGTTCTTC	CASRGLAGVSGEQFF
TRBV27	TRBJ1-2	TRBD1	.	TGTGCCAGCAGTCGGACCCTCTCCGGGACAGCCAGAAACTATGGCTACACCTTC	CASSRTLSGTARNYGYTF
TRBV19	TRBJ2-7	TRBD2	.	TGTGCCAGTAGTCGTAGCGGGGGCCCCTCCTACGAGCAGTACTTC	CASSRSGGPSYEQYF
TRBV6-4	TRBJ1-2	TRBD1	.	TGTGCCAGCTCTCCTTCCGGGACAGGGCCCTACTATGGCTACACCTTC	CASSPSGTGPYYGYTF
TRBV5-5	TRBJ1-5	TRBD1	once	TGTGCCAGCAGCTTGCGGACAGGAGGTTCGAAGCCCCAGCATTTT	CASSLRTGGSKPQHF
TRBV5-1	TRBJ2-7	TRBD1	.	TGCGCCAGCAGCGTGACAGGGGTATCCCACGAGCAGTACTTC	CASSVTGVSHEQYF
TRBV4-2	TRBJ1-2	.	.	TGTGCCAGCAGCCAAGATTTAGGGGTAGATGGCTACACCTTC	CASSQDLGVDGYTF
TRBV6-1	TRBJ2-1	TRBD2	once	TGTGCCAGCAGTGACAGGACTAGCGGGAGTTTCGATGAGCAGTTCTTC	CASSDRTSGSFDEQFF
TRBV7-9	TRBJ2-7	TRBD1	.	TGTGCCAGCAGCTTAGGCGCAGGGGGCTTGAACGAGCAGTACTTC	CASSLGAGGLNEQYF
TRBV6-6	TRBJ2-7	TRBD1	.	TGTGCCACCTGGACAGGGGTCTACGAGCAGTACTTC	CATWTGVYEQYF
TRBV6-1	TRBJ2-3	.	.	TGTGCCAGCAGTGAAGCTAGGGGGATGATGACAGATACGCAGTATTTT	CASSEARGMMTDTQYF
TRBV9	TRBJ2-1	.	.	TGTGCCAGCAGCCCCCCCCTGGATAGGGGGGGTGAGCAGTTCTTC	CASSPPLDRGGEQFF
TRBV7-9	TRBJ2-1	TRBD1	.	TGTGCCAGCAGCTTACTAGGCGGGACAGGGGGTGAGCAGTTCTTC	CASSLLGGTGGEQFF
TRBV9	TRBJ2-1	TRBD1	.	TGTGCCAGCAGCGTAGACAGGGGCAATGAGCAGTTCTTC	CASSVDRGNEQFF
TRBV9	TRBJ2-7	.	.	TGTGCCAGCAGCGTAACGGCAGGATCGAGTTACGAGCAGTACTTC	CASSVTAGSSYEQYF
TRBV18	TRBJ1-1	TRBD1	.	TGTGCCAGCTCACAGACAGGGAAACAAAGGACTGAAGCTTTCTTT	CASSQTGKQRTEAFF
TRBV10-1	TRBJ2-7	TRBD2	.	TGCGCCAGCAGTGAAGGACTAGCGGGAGTATACGAGCAGTACTTC	CASSEGLAGVYEQYF
TRBV5-1	TRBJ2-5	TRBD2	once	TGCGCCAGCAGCTTGGTAGCGTCTAGCGGGGGAGAGACCCAGTACTTC	CASSLVASSGGETQYF
TRBV14	TRBJ1-1	.	.	TGTGCCAGCAGCCATTCGGCAGGGGTAGCTTTCTTT	CASSHSAGVAFF
TRBV10-3	TRBJ2-5	TRBD2	.	TGTGCCGCCGGGACTAGCGGGACCCAAGAGACCCAGTACTTC	CAAGTSGTQETQYF
TRBV30	TRBJ1-1	TRBD1	.	TGTGCCCAGGAGACAGGGAGGACTGAAGCTTTCTTT	CAQETGRTEAFF
TRBV9	TRBJ2-1	TRBD2	.	TGTGCCAGCAGCGCAGGTCTAGCGGCTAGTAATGAGCAGTTCTTC	CASSAGLAASNEQFF
TRBV5-1	TRBJ1-2	TRBD1	.	TGCGCCAGCAGCCCTTCGACAGGGGTTGGCGGCTACACCTTC	CASSPSTGVGGYTF
TRBV5-1	TRBJ2-6	.	once	TGCGCCAGCGGGGAGACTGGGGCCAACGTCCTGACTTTC	CASGETGANVLTF
TRBV5-1	TRBJ1-1	.	.	TGCGCCAGCAGCTTGGGACCAAAGGGGACTGAAGCTTTCTTT	CASSLGPKGTEAFF
TRBV30	TRBJ2-7	TRBD1	.	TGTGCCTGGAGATCGGGACAGTTCGTGAACGAGCAGTACTTC	CAWRSGQFVNEQYF
TRBV12-5	TRBJ1-1	.	medium-sized	TGTGCTAGTGGCATCGGGGGGGCCGTGCCTGAAGCTTTCTTT	CASGIGGAVPEAFF
TRBV5-1	TRBJ2-6	.	.	TGCGCCAGCAGCCCCCGGGCTCAGGAGGGGGTCCTGACTTTC	CASSPRAQEGVLTF
TRBV15	TRBJ1-2	.	.	TGTGCCACCAGCAGAGATCAGGGCAGCTCCTATGGCTACACCTTC	CATSRDQGSSYGYTF
TRBV5-5	TRBJ1-2	.	.	TGTGCCAGCAGCCCGGAGCACAGGCCTAACTATGGCTACACCTTC	CASSPEHRPNYGYTF
TRBV6-5	TRBJ2-1	TRBD2	.	TGTGCCAGCAGTTGGGGACTAGCGGGGGGGCCGGGTGAGCAGTTCTTC	CASSWGLAGGPGEQFF
TRBV10-2	TRBJ2-1	.	.	TGCGCCAGCAGCCCGGGACTGGAAGAGCAGTTCTTC	CASSPGLEEQFF
TRBV5-5	TRBJ2-7	.	.	TGTGCCAGCAGCCCAATTACTAGGACCGAGCAGTACTTC	CASSPITRTEQYF
TRBV2	TRBJ2-1	.	few	TGTGCCAGCAGAAAAAGCGGCCACTCCTACAATGAGCAGTTCTTC	CASRKSGHSYNEQFF
TRBV11-2	TRBJ1-1	.	.	TGTGCCAGCAGCTTAGAAAGACAGACTGAAGCTTTCTTT	CASSLERQTEAFF
TRBV2	TRBJ2-1	TRBD1	.	TGTGCCAGCAGTGAAGCGAGGGGGCCGGGGAATGAGCAGTTCTTC	CASSEARGPGNEQFF
TRBV11-2	TRBJ1-1	.	.	TGTGCCAGCAGCAACCCCGGGGGGACCACTGAAGCTTTCTTT	CASSNPGGTTEAFF
TRBV5-1	TRBJ2-5	.	.	TGCGCCAGCAGCCCCGGGACTTTCGAACGGGAGACCCAGTACTTC	CASSPGTFERETQYF
TRBV5-1	TRBJ1-1	.	.	TGCGCCAGCAGCTTAACAGGGAGTGACACTGAAGCTTTCTTT	CASSLTGSDTEAFF
TRBV2	TRBJ2-1	.	.	TGTGCCAGCAGCACAGCAATATCGGGGGGCCTCAACAATGAGCAGTTCTTC	CASSTAISGGLNNEQFF
TRBV7-9	TRBJ2-1	TRBD2	.	TGTGCCAGCAGCTCGGAGCGGGGGAATGTGTACAATGAGCAGTTCTTC	CASSSERGNVYNEQFF
TRBV12-5	TRBJ2-7	TRBD2	.	TGTGCTAGTGGTTTGGAAGTTAGCGGGAGGTTGGCCTACGAGCAGTACTTC	CASGLEVSGRLAYEQYF
TRBV5-6	TRBJ1-5	TRBD1	.	TGTGCCAGCAGCTCCACCGACAGGGACCCGCAGCCCCAGCATTTT	CASSSTDRDPQPQHF